These 16 T cell receptor beta chains share one sample of origin, sequenced in a study of T cells in localized non-small cell lung cancer. Sequencing used immunoSEQ multiplex PCR; TCRdb keeps in-frame clones, though not all of them. The sample carries about 2,800 clones, about 17% recorded once. The material sequenced was lung tumor tissue, taken before any cancer treatment. The source of these receptors is a woman aged 35 to 69 with stage II lung adenocarcinoma.

A few counts support this clone. In DNA, the CDR3 is TGTGCCAGCAGCGGTAATGGACGGAGTGAGGAGACCCAGTACTTC. This translates into CASSGNGRSEETQYF. V and J are TRBV11-3 and TRBJ2-5; D remains ambiguous. Trimming removed 5 bases at V and 5 bases at J, with 18 bases between. The V gene's germline CDR1 is SGHNT and CDR2 YENEEA. This CDR3 is built from 15 residues.

Here the CDR3 reads CASSWGPGETQYF. The CDR3 DNA is TGTGCCAGCAGCTGGGGGCCTGGGGAGACCCAGTACTTC. V gene TRBV9 combines with J gene TRBJ2-5; D is possibly TRBD1 (6 bases). The germline V gene encodes CDR1 SGDLS and CDR2 YYNGEE. Trimming took 4 bases from V and 5 from J, leaving 12 bases between them. The CDR3 consists of 13 residues.

The V call is TRBV5-1, the J call TRBJ2-7, with a tentative D call TRBD2 (5 bases). The CDR3 sequence is 14 residues long. V lost 1 base and J 3 bases, leaving 11 bases between the germline ends. Germline V lookup: CDR1 SGHRS, CDR2 YFSETQ. Here the CDR3 reads CASSLLPGYYEQYF. The CDR3 DNA reads as TGCGCCAGCAGCTTGTTGCCGGGGTACTACGAGCAGTACTTC.

This clone was counted between two and nine times. J is TRBJ2-1 and V is TRBV9; TRBD1 is a possible D gene (6 bases). From germline, CDR1 is SGDLS and CDR2 YYNGEE. The V and J ends lost 4 bases and 4 bases respectively, with 9 bases between them. This CDR3 contains 13 residues. In DNA form, the CDR3 reads TGTGCCAGCAGCACGGGACATTACAATGAGCAGTTCTTC. This encodes CASSTGHYNEQFF.

This clone was counted only a few times. The V and J genes are TRBV28 and TRBJ2-7; no reliable D call. Germline loops: CDR1 MDHEN, CDR2 SYDVKM. The CDR3 consists of 12 residues. Trimming took off 4 bases at V and 3 bases at J, with 7 bases between the two ends. The CDR3: CASSSNSYEQYF. DNA for the CDR3: TGTGCCAGCAGTTCAAACAGCTACGAGCAGTACTTC.

In its sample, this clone ranks as medium-sized. This rearrangement joins TRBV18 to TRBJ1-3; D gene unclear. The V and J ends lost 0 bases and 4 bases respectively, with 16 bases between them. The germline gives CDR1 KGHSH, CDR2 LQKENI. The CDR3 runs 17 residues. The CDR3: CASSPPRVPTTGNTIYF. The CDR3 coding sequence is TGTGCCAGCTCACCACCGAGGGTCCCAACAACCGGAAACACCATATATTTT. The variable domain in full, with the rest retrieved from reference TRBV18 and TRBJ1-3, is NAGVMQNPRHLVRRRGQEARLRCSPMKGHSHVYWYRQLPEEGLKFMVYLQKENIIDESGMPKERFSAEFPKEGPSILRIQQVVRGDSAAYFCASSPPRVPTTGNTIYFGEGSWLTVV.

This clone qualifies as medium-sized. The chain has TRBV11-3 and TRBJ1-3; 7 bases are a match to TRBD1. J was trimmed by 2 bases and V by 4 bases; bases with no gene match: 5. The V gene's germline CDR1 is SGHNT and CDR2 YENEEA. The length of the CDR3 is 15 residues. The CDR3 bases are TGTGCCAGCAGCTCCAGACAGGGACCTGGAAACACCATATATTTT. It specifies CASSSRQGPGNTIYF.

This sequence joins TRBV6-8 and TRBJ2-1; D is perhaps TRBD1 (6 bases). Trimming pared 10 bases from V and 6 bases from J, leaving 16 bases between. The germline CDR1 and CDR2 sequences are MNHGY and SAAAGT. This CDR3 is built from 13 residues. CDR3 protein: CAIRVRGSNEQFF. CDR3 DNA: TGTGCCATTCGGGTCAGGGGAAGCAATGAGCAGTTCTTC.

The V and J genes are TRBV18 and TRBJ1-3, with TRBD1 as a possible D gene (6 bases). CDR3 length equals 17 residues. The germline V gene has CDR1 KGHSH and CDR2 LQKENI. V lost 5 bases and J lost 0, with 17 bases in between. CDR3 coding DNA: TGTGCCAGCTCAACCACAGGGTTCCCCTCCTCTGGAAACACCATATATTTT. The encoded protein is CASSTTGFPSSGNTIYF.

This clone was recorded a few times. V usage is TRBV28 and J usage is TRBJ2-1; 8 bases map to TRBD2. This CDR3 contains 14 residues. Germline V CDR1 and CDR2: MDHEN, SYDVKM. V gave up 4 bases and J gave up 7 bases; unmatched junction bases: 6. The CDR3 spells CASSSGTRVNEQFF. For the CDR3, the DNA is TGTGCCAGCAGTTCCGGGACTAGGGTTAATGAGCAGTTCTTC.

By sample share, this clone is large. The V call is TRBV15, the J call TRBJ2-2; D ambiguous. The CDR3 runs 14 residues. Per the germline V gene, CDR1 is LNHNV and CDR2 is YYDKDF (reference sequence). The V end was cut by 0 bases, the J end by 4 bases, with 6 bases between. The CDR3 reads CATSRDITTGELFF. The CDR3 DNA reads TGTGCCACCAGCAGAGATATAACCACCGGGGAGCTGTTTTTT.

The chain is built from TRBV11-3 and TRBJ1-1; tentative D call: TRBD1 (5 bases). CDR3 size: 14 residues. The germline V and J ends were trimmed by 3 bases and 0 bases, with 8 bases remaining between them. The germline gives CDR1 SGHNT, CDR2 YENEEA. The CDR3 region has the DNA TGTGCCAGCAGCTTGGTAGGGGTGAACACTGAAGCTTTCTTT. It specifies CASSLVGVNTEAFF.

This clone was found once. This chain links TRBV28 with TRBJ2-4, with 7 positions matching TRBD2. Germline V gene sequence: CDR1 MDHEN, CDR2 SYDVKM. The CDR3 is 16 amino acids. The ends lost 6 bases at V and 6 bases at J; junction bases unmatched: 14. CDR3 amino acids: CASSGVSGSPGNIQYF. The DNA for the CDR3 is TGTGCCAGCAGCGGCGTTAGCGGGTCGCCGGGAAACATTCAGTACTTC.

This clone was counted a few times. This chain joins TRBV9 and TRBJ2-3, with TRBD2 matching 10 bases. Germline trimming cut 0 bases from V and 3 bases from J; bases unmatched to any gene: 4. The CDR3 totals 16 residues. Germline V gives CDR1 SGDLS, CDR2 YYNGEE. The CDR3 sequence: CASSVEGAGGTDTQYF. As DNA, the CDR3 is TGTGCCAGCAGCGTAGAGGGAGCGGGGGGGACAGATACGCAGTATTTT.

This clone rates as medium-sized. Relative to the germline gene, one junction end is altered; a read error may explain this. The gene calls are TRBV11-3 and TRBJ2-7, with D possibly matching TRBD1 (5 bases). This CDR3 comprises 14 residues. Germline CDR1 and CDR2: SGHNT and YENEEA. This CDR3 is CASSPRVGASEQYF. In DNA, the CDR3 is TGTGCTAGCAGCCCCAGGGTAGGGGCGAGCGAGCAGTACTTC.

Note on this clone: The germline gene is not matched at one end of the junction; a read error may be the cause. The rearrangement uses TRBV11-3 and TRBJ2-1; 12 bases agree with TRBD2. The CDR3 consists of 15 residues. The germline V gene encodes CDR1 SGHNT and CDR2 YENEEA. The chain's CDR3 is CASSPTSGGYNEQFF. As DNA, the CDR3 is TGTGCTAGCAGCCCGACTAGCGGGGGATACAATGAGCAGTTCTTC.